Below, one TCR beta chain is given with its context. The trim removed 5 bases at V and 2 bases at J, leaving 15 bases unmatched. There are 19 residues in the CDR3. CDR1 is MDHEN and CDR2 is SYDVKM in the germline V gene. Assay: immunoSEQ multiplex PCR; the TCRdb copy retains only in-frame clones and omits some. The sample lists tens of thousands of clones, less than 90% occurring once. The sample belongs to a study of control samples from healthy donors and cancer patients. Sample: blood. The rearrangement uses TRBV28 and TRBJ2-5; 12 positions match TRBD2. This TCR derives from a woman in her forties or fifties in good health. The CDR3 DNA reads as TGTGCCAGCAGTATGAAACTGACTAGCGGGAGATTATGGCAAGAGACCCAGTACTTC. It encodes CASSMKLTSGRLWQETQYF.